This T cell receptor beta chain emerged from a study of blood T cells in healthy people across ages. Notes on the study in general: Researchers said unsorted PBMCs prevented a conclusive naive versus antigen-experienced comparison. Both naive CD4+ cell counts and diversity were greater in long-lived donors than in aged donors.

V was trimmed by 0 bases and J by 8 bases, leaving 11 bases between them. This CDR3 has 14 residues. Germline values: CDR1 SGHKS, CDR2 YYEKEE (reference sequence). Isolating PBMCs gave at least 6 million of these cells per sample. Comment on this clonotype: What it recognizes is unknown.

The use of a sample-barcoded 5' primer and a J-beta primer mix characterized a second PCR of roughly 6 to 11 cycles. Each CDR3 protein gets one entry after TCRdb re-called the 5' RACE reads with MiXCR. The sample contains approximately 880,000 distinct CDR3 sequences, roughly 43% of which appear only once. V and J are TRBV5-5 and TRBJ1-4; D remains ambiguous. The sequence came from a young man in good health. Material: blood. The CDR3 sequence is CASSLGQPREKLFF. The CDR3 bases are TGTGCCAGCAGCTTGGGCCAGCCCCGGGAAAAACTGTTTTTT.